This TCR beta chain was recorded in a study of OX40 agonist ivuxolimab in advanced cancers. Background on the study: Approximately 40% of patients had received prior checkpoint inhibitor therapy.

Here immunoSEQ multiplex PCR was the method, and the copy in TCRdb shows in-frame clones only, minus some. The profile covers roughly 70,000 clones, with roughly 90% appearing a single time and under 3.5% taken by the ten largest. General observations from the study: Clonal expansion was seen in CD4+ and CD8+ blood T cells by week 6 at 0.1 to 3.0 mg/kg.

The V end lost 0 bases, the J end lost 4 bases, and 10 bases lay between the germline ends. The CDR3 contains 14 residues. The germline V gene has CDR1 LGHNA and CDR2 YNFKEQ. In the case of this clone: What it binds is not known.

This specimen consisted of CD4+ or CD8+ T cells sorted from blood, obtained in a trial of the OX40 agonist ivuxolimab. The clonotype originates from an adult with an advanced solid tumor such as melanoma, head and neck, liver or kidney cancer. This chain connects TRBV4-2 to TRBJ2-7; the D gene is possibly TRBD1 (6 bases). CDR3 nucleotide sequence: TGTGCCAGCAGCCAAGAGGCCAGGGGTTACGAGCAGTACTTC. Its protein product is CASSQEARGYEQYF.